This TCR beta chain was observed in a study of early T cells in non-severe SARS-CoV-2 infection. Study summary: Unpaired chains resulted from sequencing bulk RNA of unsorted whole blood. Study-wide findings and caveats: VDJdb-based annotation leaned toward anti-spike CD8 responses and missed private and CD4 specificities.

TCRdb independently ran MiXCR on the 5' RACE reads; one entry per CDR3 protein. The sample lists under 95,000 distinct CDR3 sequences; 10% to 15% were seen once. In the case of this clonotype: Its target is unknown.

CDR1 SGHAT and CDR2 FQDESV come from the germline V gene (reference sequence). V was cut by 4 bases and J by 3 bases, with 9 bases left in between. The CDR3 loop spans 13 amino acids. The TCR was taken from an adult who was a healthcare worker with PCR-confirmed SARS-CoV-2 infection or an uninfected control (not recorded which). The V and J genes are TRBV11-1 and TRBJ1-1; the D gene is possibly TRBD1 (6 bases). The sample was whole blood. CDR3 bases: TGTGCCAGCAGCTACCACAGGGACACTGAAGCTTTCTTT. Its translation: CASSYHRDTEAFF.